This T cell receptor (beta chain) was sequenced for a study of blood T cells in healthy people across ages. Overall study findings and caveats: The long-lived group displayed more naive CD4+ cells, plus higher diversity, than the aged donors did. Per million T cells, TCR beta diversity dropped about linearly as age rose.

Isolated per sample were at least 6 million PBMCs. The CDR3 is made up of 13 amino acids. CDR1 MNHEY and CDR2 SMNVEV come from the germline V gene (reference sequence). V lost 5 bases, J lost 6 bases, and 14 bases lay in between. Comment on this clonotype: What it binds is not known.

Together with a sample-barcoded 5' primer, a J-beta primer mix was included in a second PCR lasting roughly 6 to 12 cycles. TCRdb recomputed calls from the 5' RACE reads with MiXCR, one row per CDR3 protein. The sample lists roughly 790,000 distinct CDR3 sequences, roughly 45% seen once, with more than 20% in the top ten. The V gene is TRBV27, the J gene TRBJ2-7; D is unresolved. Material: blood. This TCR was sampled from a woman in her sixties or seventies in good health. In nucleotides, the CDR3 is TGTGCCAGCAGTCAAACACAATGGGGCGAGCAGTACTTC. This codes for CASSQTQWGEQYF.